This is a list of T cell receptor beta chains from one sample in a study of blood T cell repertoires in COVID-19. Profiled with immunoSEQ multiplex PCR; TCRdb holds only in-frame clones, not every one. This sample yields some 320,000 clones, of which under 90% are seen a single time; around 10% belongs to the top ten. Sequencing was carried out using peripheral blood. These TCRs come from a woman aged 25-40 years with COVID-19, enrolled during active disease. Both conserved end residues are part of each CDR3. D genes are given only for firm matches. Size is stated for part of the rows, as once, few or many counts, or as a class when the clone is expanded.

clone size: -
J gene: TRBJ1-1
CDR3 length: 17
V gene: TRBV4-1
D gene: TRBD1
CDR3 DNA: TGCGCCAGCAGCCAAGTTCCGGGACAGGCGGTGAACACTGAAGCTTTCTTT
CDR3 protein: CASSQVPGQAVNTEAFF

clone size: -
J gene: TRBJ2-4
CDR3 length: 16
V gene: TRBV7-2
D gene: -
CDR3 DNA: TGTGCCAGCAGCAAAGGCGGGTTTTTAGCCAAAAACATTCAGTACTTC
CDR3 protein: CASSKGGFLAKNIQYF

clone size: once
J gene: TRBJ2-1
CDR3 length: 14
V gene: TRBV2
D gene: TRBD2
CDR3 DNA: TGTGCCAGCGGGGGCGGGGGGGGCTACAATGAGCAGTTCTTC
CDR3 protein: CASGGGGGYNEQFF

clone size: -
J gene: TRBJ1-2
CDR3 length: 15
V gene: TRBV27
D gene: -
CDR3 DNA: TGTGCCAGCAGTTTAACACCTCAAATACACTATGGCTACACCTTC
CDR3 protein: CASSLTPQIHYGYTF

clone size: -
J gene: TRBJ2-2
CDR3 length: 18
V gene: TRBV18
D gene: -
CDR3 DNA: TGTGCCAGCTCACCCTTGGCAGGGCCTAAGCCGAACACCGGGGAGCTGTTTTTT
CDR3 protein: CASSPLAGPKPNTGELFF

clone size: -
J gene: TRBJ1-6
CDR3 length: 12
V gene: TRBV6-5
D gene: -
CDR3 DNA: TGTGCCAGCAGCCTCGAGGGATCACCCCTCCACTTT
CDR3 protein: CASSLEGSPLHF

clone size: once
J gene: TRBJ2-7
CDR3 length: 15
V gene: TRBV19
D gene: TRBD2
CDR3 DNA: TGTGCCAGTAGACCTAGCGGGGGCCCTTCCTACGAGCAGTACTTC
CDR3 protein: CASRPSGGPSYEQYF

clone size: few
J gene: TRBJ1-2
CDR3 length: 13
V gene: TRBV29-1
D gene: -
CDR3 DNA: TGCAGCGTTGCCCACAGCCATTTCTATGGCTACACCTTC
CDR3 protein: CSVAHSHFYGYTF

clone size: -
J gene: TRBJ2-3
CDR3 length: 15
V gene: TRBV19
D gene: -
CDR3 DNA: TGTGCCAGTAGACCGCTGGACTTTAGCACAGATACGCAGTATTTT
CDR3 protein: CASRPLDFSTDTQYF

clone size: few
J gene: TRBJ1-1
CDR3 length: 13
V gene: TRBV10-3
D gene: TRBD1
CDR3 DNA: TGTGCCGCTGGGACAGGGACGGGCACTGAAGCTTTCTTT
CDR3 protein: CAAGTGTGTEAFF

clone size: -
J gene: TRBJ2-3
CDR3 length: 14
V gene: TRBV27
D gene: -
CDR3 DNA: TGTGCCAGCAGTCGAATGGGGGGGCCAGATACGCAGTATTTT
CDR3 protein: CASSRMGGPDTQYF

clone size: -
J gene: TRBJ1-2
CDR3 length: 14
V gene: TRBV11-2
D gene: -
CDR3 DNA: TGTGCCAGCAGCTTAGTAGGGAGAGCTGATGGCTACACCTTC
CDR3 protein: CASSLVGRADGYTF

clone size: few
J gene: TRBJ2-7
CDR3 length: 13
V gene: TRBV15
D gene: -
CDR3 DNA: TGTGCCACCAGCATCCGACAAGGTTACGAGCAGTACTTC
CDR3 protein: CATSIRQGYEQYF

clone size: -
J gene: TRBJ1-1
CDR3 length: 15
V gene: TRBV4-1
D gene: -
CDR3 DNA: TGCGCCAGCAGCTTCGCTCCGCCTCAGGGCGCTGAAGCTTTCTTT
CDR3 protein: CASSFAPPQGAEAFF

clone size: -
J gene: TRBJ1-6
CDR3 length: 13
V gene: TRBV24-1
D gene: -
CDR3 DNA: TGTGCCACCCAAGGAGCCTATAATTCACCCCTCCACTTT
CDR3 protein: CATQGAYNSPLHF

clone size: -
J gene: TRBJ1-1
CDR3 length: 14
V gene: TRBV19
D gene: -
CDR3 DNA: TGTGCCAGTAGCCCGGGACACTTGAACACTGAAGCTTTCTTT
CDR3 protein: CASSPGHLNTEAFF

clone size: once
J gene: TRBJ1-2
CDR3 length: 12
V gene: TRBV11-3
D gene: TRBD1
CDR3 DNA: TGTGCCAGCAGCTTGACAGGGTACGGCTACACCTTC
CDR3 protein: CASSLTGYGYTF

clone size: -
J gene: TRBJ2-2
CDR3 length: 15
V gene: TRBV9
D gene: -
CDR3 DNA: TGTGCCAGCAGCTACGGGGGGCTGAGCACCGGGGAGCTGTTTTTT
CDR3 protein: CASSYGGLSTGELFF

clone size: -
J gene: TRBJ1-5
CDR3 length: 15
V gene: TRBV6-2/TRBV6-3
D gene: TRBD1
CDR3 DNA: TGTGCCAGCAGTTGGGGACAGGGAGCTAATCAGCCCCAGCATTTT
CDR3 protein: CASSWGQGANQPQHF

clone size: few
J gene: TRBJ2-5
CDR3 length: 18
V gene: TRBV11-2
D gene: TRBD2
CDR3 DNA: TGTGCCAGCAGCTGGAGGGCTAGCGGGGGGGGCCTAATGAAGACCCAGTACTTC
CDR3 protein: CASSWRASGGGLMKTQYF

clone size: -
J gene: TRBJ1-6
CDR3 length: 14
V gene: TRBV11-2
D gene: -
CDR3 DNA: TGTGCCAGCAGCTATAACAGGGTCAACTCACCCCTCCACTTT
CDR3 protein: CASSYNRVNSPLHF

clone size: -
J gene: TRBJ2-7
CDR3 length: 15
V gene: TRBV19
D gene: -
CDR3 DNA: TGTGCCAGTAGTATGGGTGGTGGGGCCGGCTACGAGCAGTACTTC
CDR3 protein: CASSMGGGAGYEQYF

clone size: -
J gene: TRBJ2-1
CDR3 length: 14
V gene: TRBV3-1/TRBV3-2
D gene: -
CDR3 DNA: TGTGCCAGCAGCCCCCGGGGTCGCGACAATGAGCAGTTCTTC
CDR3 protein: CASSPRGRDNEQFF

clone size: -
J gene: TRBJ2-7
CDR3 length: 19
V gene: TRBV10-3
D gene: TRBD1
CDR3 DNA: TGTGCCATCGCGGATCCGGGACAGGGAGCCGTATTTAGCTCCTACGAGCAGTACTTC
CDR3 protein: CAIADPGQGAVFSSYEQYF

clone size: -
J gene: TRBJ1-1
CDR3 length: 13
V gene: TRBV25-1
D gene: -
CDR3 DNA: TGTGCCAGCAGGAGGGGGTCCCTCACTGAAGCTTTCTTT
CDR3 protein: CASRRGSLTEAFF

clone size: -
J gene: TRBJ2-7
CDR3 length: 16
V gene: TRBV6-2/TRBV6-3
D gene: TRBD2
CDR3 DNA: TGTGCCAGCAGTTTATCGAGCTGGTCTAGCGGGTACGAGCAGTACTTC
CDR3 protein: CASSLSSWSSGYEQYF

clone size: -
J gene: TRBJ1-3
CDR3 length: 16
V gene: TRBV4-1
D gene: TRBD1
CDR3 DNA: TGCGCCAGCAGCCCGCCCCGGGACAGTGCAGGAAACACCATATATTTT
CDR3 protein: CASSPPRDSAGNTIYF

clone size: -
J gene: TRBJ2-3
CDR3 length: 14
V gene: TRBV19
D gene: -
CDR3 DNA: TGTGCCAGTAGTTCAGGACACCAGAAGGATACGCAGTATTTT
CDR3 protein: CASSSGHQKDTQYF

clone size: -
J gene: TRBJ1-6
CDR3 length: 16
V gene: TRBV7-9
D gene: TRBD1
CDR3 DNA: TGTGCCAGCAGCTTATTGGGGGGGACAGGGCGGACACCCCTCCACTTT
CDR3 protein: CASSLLGGTGRTPLHF

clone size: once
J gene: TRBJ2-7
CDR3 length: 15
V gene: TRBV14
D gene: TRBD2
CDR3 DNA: TGTGCCAGCAGCCAAGTGTCGGGGGGGTCCTACGAGCAGTACTTC
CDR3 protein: CASSQVSGGSYEQYF

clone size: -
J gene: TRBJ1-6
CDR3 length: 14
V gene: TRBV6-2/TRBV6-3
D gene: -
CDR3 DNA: TGTGCCAGCAGTTACCGGGTTTATAATTCACCCCTCCACTTT
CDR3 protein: CASSYRVYNSPLHF

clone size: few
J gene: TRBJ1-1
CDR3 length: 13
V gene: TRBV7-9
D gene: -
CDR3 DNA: TGTGCCAGCAGCTGGTCCGGGGGCACTGAAGCTTTCTTT
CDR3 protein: CASSWSGGTEAFF

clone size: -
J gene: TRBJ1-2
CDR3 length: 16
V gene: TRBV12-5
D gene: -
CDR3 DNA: TGTGCTAGTGGTTTGGTAGGCGGAGAGCAGAACTATGGCTACACCTTC
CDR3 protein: CASGLVGGEQNYGYTF

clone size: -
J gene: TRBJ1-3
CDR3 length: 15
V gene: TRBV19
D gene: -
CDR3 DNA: -
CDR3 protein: CASSILERRGNTIYF

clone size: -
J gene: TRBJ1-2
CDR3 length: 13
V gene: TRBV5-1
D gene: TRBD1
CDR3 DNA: TGCGCCAGCAGCAGTAACAGGGGACGCGGCTACACCTTC
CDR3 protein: CASSSNRGRGYTF

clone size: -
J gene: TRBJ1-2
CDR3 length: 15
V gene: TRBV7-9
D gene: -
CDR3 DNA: TGTGCCAGCAGCATTGGGCCCCCGGAGGACTATGGCTACACCTTC
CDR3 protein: CASSIGPPEDYGYTF

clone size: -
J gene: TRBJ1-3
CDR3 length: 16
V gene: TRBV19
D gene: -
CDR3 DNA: TGTGCCAGTAGTAAAAACGGGGAGCTCTCTGGAAACACCATATATTTT
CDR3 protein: CASSKNGELSGNTIYF

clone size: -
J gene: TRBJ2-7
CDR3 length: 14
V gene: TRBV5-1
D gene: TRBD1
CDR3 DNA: TGCGCCAGCAGCTGGACAGGGGGAGTCCACGAGCAGTACTTC
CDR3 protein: CASSWTGGVHEQYF

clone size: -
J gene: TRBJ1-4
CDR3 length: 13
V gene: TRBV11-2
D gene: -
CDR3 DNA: TGTGCCAGCAGAACGGCAGGGTACGAAAAACTGTTTTTT
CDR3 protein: CASRTAGYEKLFF

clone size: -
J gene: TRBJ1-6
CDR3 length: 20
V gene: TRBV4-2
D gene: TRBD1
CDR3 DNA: TGTGCCAGCAGCCTCTCTAGTCGGGCAGGGGGCTATGGCGATAATTCACCCCTCCACTTT
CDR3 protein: CASSLSSRAGGYGDNSPLHF

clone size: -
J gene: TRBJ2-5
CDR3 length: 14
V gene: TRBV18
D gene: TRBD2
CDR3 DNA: TGTGCCAGCTCACCGGGGACTAGCGGAGAGACCCAGTACTTC
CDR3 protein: CASSPGTSGETQYF

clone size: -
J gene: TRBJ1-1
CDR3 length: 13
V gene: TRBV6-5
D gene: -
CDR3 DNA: TGTGCCAGCAGTTTCAGGGTCTACACTGAAGCTTTCTTT
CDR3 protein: CASSFRVYTEAFF